One sample yielded the 11 T cell receptor beta chains listed below, sequenced in a study of identical twins. TCRdb reprocessed the 5' RACE reads via MiXCR and lists one record per CDR3 protein. This table holds around 690,000 distinct CDR3 sequences, approximately 21% found once. These data are also associated with another study on T cells expressing NK-cell markers.

The sample consisted of PBMCs. All receptors come from a woman in her late teens or twenties in good health.

In its sample, this clonotype was seen a few times. The V and J genes are TRBV6-5 and TRBJ2-3; no definite D call. V lost 6 bases and J 2 bases, leaving 6 bases between the germline ends. The CDR3 covers 12 residues. Germline V gene sequence: CDR1 MNHEY, CDR2 SVGAGI. The CDR3 spells CASRAATDTQYF. DNA for the CDR3: TGTGCCAGCAGGGCAGCCACAGATACGCAGTATTTT.

This clonotype turned up a few times. The rearrangement uses TRBV20-1 and TRBJ2-1, with 11 bases identical to TRBD2. V shed 1 base and J 4 bases; nucleotides not matched to a gene: 6. The CDR3 totals 16 residues. Looked up from germline, CDR1 is DFQATT and CDR2 is SNEGSKA (reference sequence). The CDR3: CSARVSLAGGYNEQFF. The CDR3 region has the DNA TGCAGTGCTAGAGTCAGCCTAGCGGGGGGATACAATGAGCAGTTCTTC.

This sequence joins TRBV5-1 and TRBJ2-1; D uncertain. Germline V lookup: CDR1 SGHRS, CDR2 YFSETQ. The V end lost 4 bases, the J end lost 3 bases, and 11 bases lay between the germline ends. The CDR3 is made up of 14 amino acids. In DNA, the CDR3 is TGCGCCAGCAGCCCTACCATGGGCTACAATGAGCAGTTCTTC. It encodes CASSPTMGYNEQFF.

V and J are TRBV20-1 and TRBJ2-7; D unresolved. The germline V and J ends were trimmed by 3 bases and 0 bases, with 12 bases remaining between them. This CDR3 has 14 amino acids. Germline lookup yields CDR1 DFQATT and CDR2 SNEGSKA (reference sequence). The CDR3 sequence: CSARVEDGSYEQYF. CDR3 DNA: TGCAGTGCTAGGGTTGAGGACGGCTCCTACGAGCAGTACTTC.

The genes are TRBV6-5 and TRBJ1-2, with no clear D. The CDR3 covers 14 residues. The V end was cut by 4 bases, the J end by 0 bases, with 9 bases between. From germline, CDR1 is MNHEY and CDR2 SVGAGI. CDR3 sequence reads: CASSSRGANYGYTF. In DNA form, the CDR3 reads TGTGCCAGCAGTTCCCGTGGAGCTAACTATGGCTACACCTTC.

The chain is built from TRBV2 and TRBJ1-1; D possibly corresponds to TRBD1 (5 bases). Trimming took off 7 bases at V and 6 bases at J, with 12 bases between the two ends. CDR1 and CDR2 (germline): SNHLY, FYNNEI. The CDR3 consists of 12 residues. The CDR3 is CASKGAVAEAFF. In DNA form, the CDR3 reads TGTGCCAGCAAAGGGGCGGTCGCTGAAGCTTTCTTT. The entire variable domain, with the rest obtained from reference TRBV2 and TRBJ1-1, is as follows: EPEVTQTPSHQVTQMGQEVILRCVPISNHLYFYWYRQILGQKVEFLVSFYNNEISEKSEIFDDQFSVERPDGSNFTLKIRSTKLEDSAMYFCASKGAVAEAFFGQGTRLTVV.

This clonotype turned up a few times. V and J are TRBV10-3 and TRBJ2-7, with 16 bases that match TRBD2. Germline V gives CDR1 ENHRY, CDR2 SYGVKD. V lost 8 bases to trimming and J lost 2 bases; unmatched junction nucleotides: 6. The CDR3 covers 16 residues. The CDR3, as DNA: TGTGCCATCGGGACTAGCGGGGGGGATCTTCCCTACGAGCAGTACTTC. Protein sequence: CAIGTSGGDLPYEQYF.

This clonotype has more than one count but fewer than ten. This chain joins TRBV4-1 and TRBJ1-6, with D tentatively TRBD1 (6 bases). The CDR3 consists of 13 residues. Trimming removed 1 base at V and 10 bases at J, with 8 bases between. Germline CDR1 and CDR2: MGHRA and YSYEKL. The chain's CDR3 is CASSQAGVSPLHF. The CDR3 DNA reads TGCGCCAGCAGCCAAGCAGGGGTCTCACCCCTCCACTTT.

CDR3 loop: CSAGHGSLLETQYF. As DNA, the CDR3 is TGCAGTGCTGGGCACGGGAGCCTCCTCGAGACCCAGTACTTC. The chain carries TRBV20-1 and TRBJ2-5; a possible D gene is TRBD2 (6 bases). Per germline, CDR1 DFQATT and CDR2 SNEGSKA (reference sequence). V was clipped by 5 bases and J by 5 bases, with 18 bases between them. The CDR3 extends over 14 amino acids.

The table lists this clonotype with a few counts. The gene calls are TRBV20-1 and TRBJ2-7; 11 bases align to TRBD2. Germline-derived CDR1 and CDR2 are DFQATT and SNEGSKA (reference sequence). There are 14 residues in the CDR3. J lost 2 bases, V lost 6 bases, and 6 bases had no gene match. CDR3 bases: TGCAGTGCGAGTCTAGCGGGGGGTACCTACGAGCAGTACTTC. Its protein is CSASLAGGTYEQYF.

The rearrangement joins TRBV11-2 to TRBJ1-5; D gene uncertain. V lost 0 bases and J 6 bases, leaving 6 bases between the germline ends. CDR3 length: 13 amino acids. CDR1 and CDR2 from the germline V gene are SGHAT and FQNNGV. The CDR3 spells CASSLEMVQPQHF. CDR3 nucleotides: TGTGCCAGCAGCTTAGAGATGGTTCAGCCCCAGCATTTT.